One sample yielded the 27 T cell receptor beta chains listed below, sequenced in a study of blood T cell repertoires in COVID-19. Measured with immunoSEQ multiplex PCR; TCRdb has only the in-frame clones, and not every one. This repertoire shows 60,000 or so clones, 80% to 95% found once; its top ten account for about 15%. Sequences were obtained from peripheral blood. The receptors here all came from a human donor with active COVID-19. The donor label of this sample is uncertain.

J is TRBJ1-2 and V is TRBV7-9; TRBD1 matches at 12 bases. Germline CDR1 is SEHNR and CDR2 is FQNEAQ (reference sequence). This CDR3 contains 15 residues. With V trimmed by 5 bases and J by 4 bases, 5 bases remained unmatched. CDR3 nucleotides: TGTGCCAGCAGCCCCGGGACAGGGGGCATCTATGGCTACACCTTC. Translated, it gives CASSPGTGGIYGYTF. Together with reference TRBV7-9 and TRBJ1-2, the CDR3 gives the full variable domain: DTGVSQNPRHKITKRGQNVTFRCDPISEHNRLYWYRQTLGQGPEFLTYFQNEAQLEKSRLLSDRFSAERPKGSFSTLEIQRTEQGDSAMYLCASSPGTGGIYGYTFGSGTRLTVV.

V usage is TRBV3-1 (or the pseudogene TRBV3-2) and J usage is TRBJ2-7; D may be TRBD1 (5 bases). CDR3 length equals 16 residues. The V gene's germline CDR1 is LGHDT and CDR2 YNNKEL (reference sequence). Trimming pared 5 bases from V and 6 bases from J, leaving 23 bases between. CDR3 region: CASSAYGARDPSEQYF. Here the CDR3 DNA reads TGTGCCAGCAGCGCCTATGGGGCTAGGGATCCTTCCGAGCAGTACTTC.

V usage is TRBV7-9 and J usage is TRBJ2-7, with 9 positions matching TRBD1. The junction had 7 bases not matched to a gene; V was cut back by 0 bases and J by 4 bases. Germline V CDR1 and CDR2: SEHNR, FQNEAQ (reference sequence). This CDR3 comprises 16 residues. The CDR3, as DNA: TGTGCCAGCAGCTTAGCGAACACAGGGGGCGGGTACGAGCAGTACTTC. Protein product: CASSLANTGGGYEQYF.

The CDR3 DNA sequence: TGTGCCAGCAGTGCCCGGACTGGTGATACGCAGTATTTT. Its translation: CASSARTGDTQYF. The chain couples TRBV6-4 to TRBJ2-3, with D maybe TRBD2 (5 bases). In germline, CDR1 is MRHNA, CDR2 SNTAGT. The length of the CDR3 is 13 residues. The germline V and J ends were trimmed by 4 bases and 6 bases, with 11 bases remaining between them.

A single count supports this clone. V gene TRBV18 combines with J gene TRBJ2-1; D is ambiguous. V was trimmed by 3 bases and J by 4 bases, leaving 10 bases between them. The CDR3 covers 14 residues. In germline, CDR1 is KGHSH, CDR2 LQKENI. As DNA, the CDR3 is TGTGCCAGCTCACCGCAGCAGGAATACAATGAGCAGTTCTTC. Its protein is CASSPQQEYNEQFF.

The CDR3, as DNA: TGTGCCAGCAGTTACCGGAGGGGAAGCACAGATACGCAGTATTTT. Translating gives CASSYRRGSTDTQYF. V and J are TRBV6-2 or TRBV6-3 and TRBJ2-3, with TRBD2 as a possible D gene (6 bases). The length of the CDR3 is 15 residues. CDR1 is MNHEY and CDR2 is SVGEGT in the germline V gene. V lost 2 bases and J 0 bases, leaving 9 bases between the germline ends.

J is TRBJ1-4 and V is TRBV25-1; D is unclear. The germline V and J ends were trimmed by 3 bases and 8 bases, with 16 bases remaining between them. Germline loops: CDR1 MGHDK, CDR2 SYGVNS. The CDR3 extends over 15 amino acids. The CDR3 loop reads CASSESSAGREKLFF. The CDR3 bases are TGTGCCAGCAGTGAGTCTAGTGCTGGGAGGGAAAAACTGTTTTTT.

CDR3 nucleotides: TGTGCCAGCAGCACCGGACAGGGTGGCTACACCTTC. Encoded protein: CASSTGQGGYTF. The J gene is TRBJ1-2, the V gene TRBV7-3; 8 positions agree with TRBD1. CDR3 length: 12 residues. J lost 7 bases, V lost 5 bases, and 3 bases had no gene match. CDR1 SGHTA and CDR2 FQGTGA come from the germline V gene.

V usage is TRBV27 and J usage is TRBJ1-3, with D maybe TRBD1 (6 bases). The CDR3 is 14 residues long. V was trimmed by 8 bases and J by 4 bases, leaving 15 bases between them. The germline gives CDR1 MNHEY, CDR2 SMNVEV (reference sequence). CDR3 residues: CASSAGGLGNTIYF. In DNA, the CDR3 is TGTGCCAGCTCCGCGGGGGGCCTGGGAAACACCATATATTTT.

The genes are TRBV10-3 and TRBJ2-7; 10 bases are shared with TRBD1. V lost 6 bases, J lost 6 bases, and 8 bases stayed unmatched. CDR3 length equals 14 residues. CDR1 is ENHRY, CDR2 SYGVKD, per germline. The CDR3 region has the DNA TGTGCCATCAGGCCCGGGACAGGGGACGGCGAGCAGTACTTC. It yields the protein CAIRPGTGDGEQYF.

This clone was counted between two and nine times. The chain uses TRBV6-2 or TRBV6-3 and TRBJ2-7; D may be TRBD1 (6 bases). With 2 bases removed from V and 3 bases from J, the gap between germline ends came to 11 bases. Looked up from germline, CDR1 is MNHEY and CDR2 is SVGEGT. The CDR3 contains 14 residues. In nucleotides, the CDR3 is TGTGCCAGCAGTTACGTTGGACAGTTCTACGAGCAGTACTTC. Residues: CASSYVGQFYEQYF.

This clone was detected only a few times. The V gene is TRBV4-1, the J gene TRBJ2-7, with a possible D match to TRBD2 (5 bases). Germline values: CDR1 MGHRA, CDR2 YSYEKL. CDR3 length equals 16 residues. The V and J ends lost 0 bases and 4 bases respectively, with 16 bases between them. CDR3 in DNA: TGCGCCAGCAGCCAAGATAGGAACAGTGGAGGATACGAGCAGTACGTC. It specifies CASSQDRNSGGYEQYV.

The chain links TRBV29-1 to TRBJ2-1; the D gene is possibly TRBD2 (6 bases). V dropped 4 bases and J dropped 6 bases, with 16 bases sitting between them. CDR1 and CDR2 from the germline V gene are SQVTM and ANQGSEA. The CDR3 extends over 14 amino acids. The CDR3 DNA sequence: TGCAGCGTTGCGGAGGGAATCGGGCCCAATGAGCAGTTCTTC. Its protein product is CSVAEGIGPNEQFF.

The CDR3 DNA sequence: TGTGCCAGTAGTATAGATCCGGGAACTGGCTACACCTTC. This sequence encodes CASSIDPGTGYTF. V gene TRBV19 combines with J gene TRBJ1-2; D gene uncertain. This CDR3 contains 13 residues. V was trimmed by 0 bases and J by 7 bases, leaving 9 bases between them. Germline CDR1 LNHDA, CDR2 SQIVND (reference sequence).

The CDR3 DNA follows: TGTGCCAGCAGTGAAGACAGGCTAAATGAAAAACTGTTTTTT. This translates into CASSEDRLNEKLFF. This chain links TRBV6-1 with TRBJ1-4, with D possibly TRBD1 on 5 matching bases. Germline values: CDR1 MNHNS, CDR2 SASEGT. The germline V and J ends were trimmed by 1 base and 5 bases, with 8 bases remaining between them. The CDR3 consists of 14 residues.

The chain carries TRBV28 and TRBJ1-4; 7 nucleotides agree with TRBD1. This CDR3 has 14 amino acids. The trim removed 5 bases at V and 10 bases at J, leaving 10 bases unmatched. Germline CDR1 and CDR2: MDHEN and SYDVKM. The CDR3 here is CASSPLAPGGKLFF. The CDR3 nucleotides are TGTGCCAGCAGTCCCCTGGCGCCAGGGGGAAAACTGTTTTTT.

The rearrangement uses TRBV27 and TRBJ2-1; 12 nucleotides agree with TRBD2. Germline-derived CDR1 and CDR2 are MNHEY and SMNVEV (reference sequence). With 0 bases clipped from V and 12 bases from J, the junction kept 0 bases outside the gene matches. The CDR3 runs 13 residues. CDR3 bases: TGTGCCAGCAGTTTATCGACTAGCGGGAGGCAGTTCTTC. Its translation: CASSLSTSGRQFF.

The chain employs TRBV11-2 and TRBJ2-3, with 8 bases lining up with TRBD2. Germline assignment: CDR1 SGHAT and CDR2 FQNNGV. The CDR3 has 16 residues. The junction had 3 bases not matched to a gene; V was cut back by 1 base and J by 0 bases. This CDR3 reads CASSLVLAVSTDTQYF. CDR3 DNA: TGTGCCAGCAGCTTAGTACTAGCGGTTAGCACAGATACGCAGTATTTT.

The count of this clone is one. V is TRBV28 and J is TRBJ2-7, with TRBD1 matching 7 bases. CDR1 is MDHEN, CDR2 SYDVKM, per germline. V was pared by 3 bases and J by 2 bases, with 4 bases of the junction left unmatched. The CDR3 covers 14 residues. The CDR3 is CASSFWDRAYEQYF. Written as DNA, the CDR3 is TGTGCCAGCAGTTTTTGGGACAGAGCCTACGAGCAGTACTTC.

The CDR3 bases are TGTGCCAGCAGCCCTCGGTGGGGCAATTCGAACACCGGGGAGCTGTTTTTT. It is translated as CASSPRWGNSNTGELFF. The rearrangement uses TRBV9 and TRBJ2-2; maybe TRBD1 (5 bases). The CDR3 is 17 amino acids. The germline V gene has CDR1 SGDLS and CDR2 YYNGEE. Trimming removed 4 bases from V and 0 bases from J, with 16 bases in between.

The chain uses TRBV15 and TRBJ1-1; a possible D gene is TRBD1 (5 bases). Germline V gene data show CDR1 as LNHNV and CDR2 as YYDKDF (reference sequence). The CDR3 length is 14 residues. The V gene lost 7 bases and the J gene lost 0 bases, with 12 bases spanning the gap. CDR3 protein: CATIPLGVNTEAFF. The CDR3 nucleotides read TGTGCCACCATCCCCCTAGGGGTGAACACTGAAGCTTTCTTT.

This clone appeared a single time. The gene calls are TRBV19 and TRBJ2-7; tentatively, D is TRBD1 (5 bases). V was pared by 2 bases and J by 3 bases, with 17 bases between. The germline V gene has CDR1 LNHDA and CDR2 SQIVND (reference sequence). This CDR3 spans 16 amino acids. CDR3 in amino acids: CASSITLTVDSYEQYF. The CDR3 coding sequence is TGTGCCAGTAGTATAACACTAACAGTAGACAGCTACGAGCAGTACTTC.

The rearrangement uses TRBV5-1 and TRBJ1-1, with 10 nucleotides matching TRBD1. The V and J ends lost 0 bases and 0 bases, in that order; junction bases with no gene match: 11. The CDR3 loop spans 19 amino acids. The germline V gene encodes CDR1 SGHRS and CDR2 YFSETQ. The CDR3 spells CASSLGYRVGTGVNTEAFF. The DNA for the CDR3 is TGCGCCAGCAGCTTGGGATATCGGGTGGGGACAGGGGTGAACACTGAAGCTTTCTTT.

This clone was seen a handful of times. The genes are TRBV19 and TRBJ2-2; 8 positions agree with TRBD1. Germline CDR1 LNHDA, CDR2 SQIVND (reference sequence). The CDR3 covers 16 residues. V shed 5 bases, J shed 5 bases, and the junction held 10 bases outside the gene matches. This CDR3 is CASSFFRTGRTGELFF. The CDR3 nucleotides are TGTGCCAGTAGTTTCTTTCGGACAGGGAGAACCGGGGAGCTGTTTTTT.

The chain links TRBV27 to TRBJ1-5, with 7 bases that match TRBD1. CDR3 length equals 15 residues. V lost 6 bases, J lost 3 bases, and 8 bases stayed unmatched. The germline V gene has CDR1 MNHEY and CDR2 SMNVEV (reference sequence). The CDR3 DNA follows: TGTGCCAGCAGGAGGGCCGGGACAGTCAATCAGCCCCAGCATTTT. Its translation is CASRRAGTVNQPQHF.

The chain combines TRBV19 with TRBJ1-4; 12 bases line up with TRBD1. V trimming: 10 bases; J trimming: 7 bases; junction bases outside the gene matches: 7. The CDR3 spans 14 residues. Germline-derived CDR1 and CDR2 are LNHDA and SQIVND (reference sequence). In DNA form, the CDR3 reads TGTGCCACTAAGGGACAGGGGGCCTCTGAAAAACTGTTTTTT. Translated, it gives CATKGQGASEKLFF. Full variable domain (rest looked up from reference TRBV19 and TRBJ1-4): DGGITQSPKYLFRKEGQNVTLSCEQNLNHDAMYWYRQDPGQGLRLIYYSQIVNDFQKGDIAEGYSVSREKKESFPLTVTSAQKNPTAFYLCATKGQGASEKLFFGSGTQLSVL.

The chain has TRBV27 and TRBJ1-1; no definite D call. CDR3 length equals 13 residues. The V and J ends lost 3 bases and 0 bases respectively, with 5 bases between them. Germline V lookup: CDR1 MNHEY, CDR2 SMNVEV (reference sequence). CDR3 DNA: TGTGCCAGCAGTTTGTCGGTGAACACTGAAGCTTTCTTT. The encoded protein is CASSLSVNTEAFF.